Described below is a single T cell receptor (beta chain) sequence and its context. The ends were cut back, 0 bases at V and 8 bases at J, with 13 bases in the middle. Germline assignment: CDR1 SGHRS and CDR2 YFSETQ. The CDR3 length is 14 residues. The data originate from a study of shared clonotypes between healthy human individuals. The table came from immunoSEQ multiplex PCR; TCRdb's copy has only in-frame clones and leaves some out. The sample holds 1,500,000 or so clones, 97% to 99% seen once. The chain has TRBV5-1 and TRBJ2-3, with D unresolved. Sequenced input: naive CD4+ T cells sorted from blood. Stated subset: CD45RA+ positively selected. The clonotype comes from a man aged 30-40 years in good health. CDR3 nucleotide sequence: TGCGCCAGCAGCTTGGGCAACCTGACCCTTACGCAGTATTTT. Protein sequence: CASSLGNLTLTQYF.